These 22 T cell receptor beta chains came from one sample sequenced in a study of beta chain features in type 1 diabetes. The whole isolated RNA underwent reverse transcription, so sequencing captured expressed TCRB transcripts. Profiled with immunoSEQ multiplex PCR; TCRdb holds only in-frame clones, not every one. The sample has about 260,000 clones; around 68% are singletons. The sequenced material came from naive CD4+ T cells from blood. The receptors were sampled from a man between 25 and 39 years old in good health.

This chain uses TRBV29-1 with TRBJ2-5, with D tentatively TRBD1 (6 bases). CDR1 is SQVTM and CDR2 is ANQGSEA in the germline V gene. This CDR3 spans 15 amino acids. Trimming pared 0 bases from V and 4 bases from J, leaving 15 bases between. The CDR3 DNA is TGCAGCGTTGAAGATCAGGCAGGGGTTAGAGAGACCCAGTACTTC. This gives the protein CSVEDQAGVRETQYF.

In nucleotides, the CDR3 is TGTGCCAGCAGACCGCCGGCCGGACCTGAAGCTTTCTTT. Protein sequence: CASRPPAGPEAFF. The rearrangement joins TRBV25-1 to TRBJ1-1; D call uncertain. There are 13 residues in the CDR3. Germline V gene sequence: CDR1 MGHDK, CDR2 SYGVNS. V lost 6 bases and J lost 6, with 14 bases in between.

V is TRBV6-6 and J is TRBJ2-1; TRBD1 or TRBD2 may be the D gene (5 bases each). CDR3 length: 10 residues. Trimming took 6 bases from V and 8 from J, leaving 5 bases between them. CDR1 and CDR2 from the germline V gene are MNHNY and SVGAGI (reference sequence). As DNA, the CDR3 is TGTGCCAGCAGGGGGGATGAGCAGTTCTTC. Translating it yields CASRGDEQFF.

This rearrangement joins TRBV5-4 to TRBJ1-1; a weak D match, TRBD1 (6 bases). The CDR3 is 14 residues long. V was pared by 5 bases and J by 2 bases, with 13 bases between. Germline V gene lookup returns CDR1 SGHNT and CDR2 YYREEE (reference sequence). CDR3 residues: CASRPGQQNTEAFF. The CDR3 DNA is TGTGCCAGCAGACCTGGACAGCAAAACACTGAAGCTTTCTTT.

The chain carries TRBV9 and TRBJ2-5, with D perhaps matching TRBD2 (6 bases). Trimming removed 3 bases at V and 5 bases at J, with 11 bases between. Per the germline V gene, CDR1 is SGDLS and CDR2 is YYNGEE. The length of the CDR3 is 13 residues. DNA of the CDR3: TGTGCCAGCAGCGAAAAAGGAGGGGAGACCCAGTACTTC. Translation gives CASSEKGGETQYF.

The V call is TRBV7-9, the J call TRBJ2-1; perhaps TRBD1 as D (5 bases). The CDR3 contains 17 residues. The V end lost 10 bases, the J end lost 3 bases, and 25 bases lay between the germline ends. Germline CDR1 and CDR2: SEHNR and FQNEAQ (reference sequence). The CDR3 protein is CATKLNPTEKLYNEQFF. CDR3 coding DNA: TGTGCCACCAAATTGAACCCGACAGAAAAACTCTACAATGAGCAGTTCTTC.

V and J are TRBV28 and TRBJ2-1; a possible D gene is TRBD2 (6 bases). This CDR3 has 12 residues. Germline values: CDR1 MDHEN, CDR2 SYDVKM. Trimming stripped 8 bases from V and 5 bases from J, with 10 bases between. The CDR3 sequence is CASAGSNNEQFF. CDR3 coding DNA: TGTGCCAGCGCGGGATCCAACAATGAGCAGTTCTTC.

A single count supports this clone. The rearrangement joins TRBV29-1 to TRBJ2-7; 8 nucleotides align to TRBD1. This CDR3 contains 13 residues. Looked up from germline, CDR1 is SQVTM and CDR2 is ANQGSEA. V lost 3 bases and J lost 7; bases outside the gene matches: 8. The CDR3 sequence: CSVDGGQGKEQYF. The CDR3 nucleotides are TGCAGCGTTGATGGCGGACAGGGTAAGGAGCAGTACTTC.

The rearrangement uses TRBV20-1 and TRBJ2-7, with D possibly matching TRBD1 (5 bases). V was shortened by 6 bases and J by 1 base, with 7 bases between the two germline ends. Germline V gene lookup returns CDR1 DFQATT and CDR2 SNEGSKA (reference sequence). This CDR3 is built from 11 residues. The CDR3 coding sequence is TGCAGTGCACAGGCTTCCTACGAGCAGTACTTC. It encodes CSAQASYEQYF.

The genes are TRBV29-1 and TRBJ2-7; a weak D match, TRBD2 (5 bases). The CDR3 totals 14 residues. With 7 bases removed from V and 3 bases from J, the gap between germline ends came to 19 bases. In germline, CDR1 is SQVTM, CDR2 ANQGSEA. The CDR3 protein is CSARDRRGGYEQYF. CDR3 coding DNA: TGCAGCGCTAGAGACCGGAGAGGAGGCTACGAGCAGTACTTC.

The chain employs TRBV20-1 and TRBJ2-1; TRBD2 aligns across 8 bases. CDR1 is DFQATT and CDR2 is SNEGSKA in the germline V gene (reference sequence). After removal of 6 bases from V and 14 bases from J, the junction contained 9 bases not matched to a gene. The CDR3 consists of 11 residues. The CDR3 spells CSAETGGPKFF. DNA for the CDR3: TGCAGTGCGGAAACGGGAGGGCCTAAGTTCTTC.

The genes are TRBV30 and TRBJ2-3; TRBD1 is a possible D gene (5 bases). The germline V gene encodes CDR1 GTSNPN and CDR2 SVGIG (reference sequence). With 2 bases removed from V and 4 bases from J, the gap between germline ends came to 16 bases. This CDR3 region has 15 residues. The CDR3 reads CAWSNTGLGPDTQYF. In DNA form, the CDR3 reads TGTGCCTGGAGTAACACAGGCCTAGGGCCAGATACGCAGTATTTT.

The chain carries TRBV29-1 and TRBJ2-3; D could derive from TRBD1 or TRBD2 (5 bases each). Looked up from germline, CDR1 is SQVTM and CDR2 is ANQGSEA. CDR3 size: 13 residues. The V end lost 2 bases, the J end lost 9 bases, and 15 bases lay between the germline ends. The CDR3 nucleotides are TGCAGCGTTGAACCCAGGGACGGGTGGACGCAGTATTTT. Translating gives CSVEPRDGWTQYF.

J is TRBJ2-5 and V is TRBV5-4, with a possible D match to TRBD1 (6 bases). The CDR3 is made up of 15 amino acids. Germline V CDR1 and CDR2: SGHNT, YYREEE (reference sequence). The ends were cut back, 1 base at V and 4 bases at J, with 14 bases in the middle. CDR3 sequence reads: CASSLIQGRGETQYF. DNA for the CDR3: TGTGCCAGCAGCTTGATACAGGGAAGAGGAGAGACCCAGTACTTC. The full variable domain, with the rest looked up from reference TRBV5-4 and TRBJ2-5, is ETGVTQSPTHLIKTRGQQVTLRCSSQSGHNTVSWYQQALGQGPQFIFQYYREEENGRGNFPPRFSGLQFPNYSSELNVNALELDDSALYLCASSLIQGRGETQYFGPGTRLLVL.

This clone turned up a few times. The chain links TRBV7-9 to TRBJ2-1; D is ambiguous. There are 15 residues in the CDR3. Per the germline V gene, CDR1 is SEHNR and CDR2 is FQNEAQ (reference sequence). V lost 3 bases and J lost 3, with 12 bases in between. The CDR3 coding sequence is TGTGCCAGCAGCTTCGTGGGAAACGACTACAATGAGCAGTTCTTC. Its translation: CASSFVGNDYNEQFF.

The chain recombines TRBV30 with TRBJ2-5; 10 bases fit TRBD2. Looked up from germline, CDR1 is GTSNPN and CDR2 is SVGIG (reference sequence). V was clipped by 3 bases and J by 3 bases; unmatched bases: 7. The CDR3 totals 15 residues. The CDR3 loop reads CAWRTGLASKETQYF. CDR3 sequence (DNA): TGTGCCTGGAGAACGGGACTAGCGAGCAAAGAGACCCAGTACTTC.

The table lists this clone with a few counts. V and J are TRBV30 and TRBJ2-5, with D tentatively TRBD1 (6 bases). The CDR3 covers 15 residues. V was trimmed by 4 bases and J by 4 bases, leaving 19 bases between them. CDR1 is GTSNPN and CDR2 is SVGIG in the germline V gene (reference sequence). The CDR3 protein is CAWTPSMPRGETQYF. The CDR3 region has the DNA TGTGCCTGGACTCCAAGTATGCCCAGGGGAGAGACCCAGTACTTC.

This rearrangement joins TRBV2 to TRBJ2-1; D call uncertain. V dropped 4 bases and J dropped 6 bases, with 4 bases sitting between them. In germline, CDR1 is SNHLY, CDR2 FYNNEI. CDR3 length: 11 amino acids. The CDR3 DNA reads TGTGCCAGCAGTGTACCCAATGAGCAGTTCTTC. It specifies CASSVPNEQFF. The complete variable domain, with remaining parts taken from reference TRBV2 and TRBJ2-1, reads EPEVTQTPSHQVTQMGQEVILRCVPISNHLYFYWYRQILGQKVEFLVSFYNNEISEKSEIFDDQFSVERPDGSNFTLKIRSTKLEDSAMYFCASSVPNEQFFGPGTRLTVL.

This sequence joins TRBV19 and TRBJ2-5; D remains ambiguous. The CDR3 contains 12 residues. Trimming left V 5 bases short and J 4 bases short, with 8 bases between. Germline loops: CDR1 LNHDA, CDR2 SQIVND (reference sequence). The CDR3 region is CASSDLRETQYF. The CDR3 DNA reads TGTGCCAGTAGTGACCTTAGAGAGACCCAGTACTTC.

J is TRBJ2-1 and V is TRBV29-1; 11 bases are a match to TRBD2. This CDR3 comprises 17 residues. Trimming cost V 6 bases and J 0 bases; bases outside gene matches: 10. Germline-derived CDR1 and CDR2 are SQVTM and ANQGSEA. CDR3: CSVRGLAGGSSYNEQFF. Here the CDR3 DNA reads TGCAGCGTGAGGGGTTTAGCGGGAGGGAGCTCCTACAATGAGCAGTTCTTC.

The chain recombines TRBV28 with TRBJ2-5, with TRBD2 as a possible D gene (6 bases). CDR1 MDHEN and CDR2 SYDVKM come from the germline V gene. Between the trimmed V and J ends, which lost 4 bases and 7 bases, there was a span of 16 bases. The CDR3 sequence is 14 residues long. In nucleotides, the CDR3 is TGTGCCAGCAGTTCTCCGGGACTCGACCCGACCCAGTACTTC. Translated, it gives CASSSPGLDPTQYF.

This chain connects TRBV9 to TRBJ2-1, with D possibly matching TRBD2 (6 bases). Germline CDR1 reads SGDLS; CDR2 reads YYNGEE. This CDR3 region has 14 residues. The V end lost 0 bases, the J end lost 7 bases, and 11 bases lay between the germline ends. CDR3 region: CASSVVLAFNEQFF. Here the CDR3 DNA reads TGTGCCAGCAGCGTAGTCCTAGCGTTTAATGAGCAGTTCTTC.